This T cell receptor beta chain originates from a study of shared clonotypes between healthy human individuals. Study-wide findings and caveats: A reduction in generation probabilities was seen for non-shared clonotypes relative to those shared by all four donors.

The assay was carried out at the deep level. Genomic DNA per cell subset filled all wells of several immunoSEQ plates. Measured with immunoSEQ multiplex PCR; TCRdb has only the in-frame clones, and not every one. This table has 550,000 to 650,000 clones, around 96% appearing once. Terminally differentiated effector memory CD45RA+ cells were excluded by CCR7 positive selection of CD45RO-negative cells. Donors included only healthy HIV-negative adults lacking recent acute infections or vaccinations. Only a few counts were recorded for this clone. What it binds is unknown. The receptor's source is a young woman in good health. Input material: naive CD8+ T cells sorted from blood.

This CDR3 is CASSQSQGNQPQHF. The CDR3 DNA sequence: TGCGCCAGCAGCCAATCACAGGGGAATCAGCCCCAGCATTTT. The genes are TRBV4-1 and TRBJ1-5; 7 bases are shared with TRBD1. This CDR3 is built from 14 residues. Germline CDR1 and CDR2: MGHRA and YSYEKL. V was clipped by 2 bases and J by 4 bases; unmatched bases: 2.